These T cell receptor beta chains were read from a single sample in a study of shared T cell receptors in the human thymus. The data were produced by immunoSEQ multiplex PCR, yet TCRdb's version contains in-frame clones alone and is incomplete. Of 550,000 to 800,000 clones listed, 75% to 90% are singletons. These data also formed part of another study, on human thymus T cells.

Sequencing was done on a sample of thymocytes. Receptor source: a girl under three years old with a congenital heart defect. The CDR3 runs from the conserved cysteine through the conserved F or W. The D gene is left open where the match is weak. Only some rows state a clone size, as once, few, many or a class for expanded clones.

j_call v_call d_call clone_size cdr3_nt cdr3_aa
TRBJ2-1 TRBV7-5 - - TGTGCCAGAAGCATCCGGGACAGGGGCAACAATGAGCAGTTCTTC CARSIRDRGNNEQFF
TRBJ2-5 TRBV11-2 - - TGTGCCAGCAGCTTAGAAGATGCCTCGGGTTGGGAAGAGACCCAGTACTTC CASSLEDASGWEETQYF
TRBJ2-1 TRBV4-1 TRBD2 - TGCGCCAGCAGCCAAGATCGAGAGACTAGCGGGGGGCCGCCCAGCTCCTACAATGAGCAGTTCTTC CASSQDRETSGGPPSSYNEQFF
TRBJ1-2 TRBV28 - once TGTGCCAGCAGCCCGCCCAGGGGTAAGGTCTATGGCTACACCTTC CASSPPRGKVYGYTF
TRBJ1-1 TRBV29-1 - - TGCAGCGTTAGGGACACGTCGAACACTGAAGCTTTCTTT CSVRDTSNTEAFF
TRBJ1-2 TRBV2 - few TGTGCCAGCAGTGATTGGCAGATTAACTATGGCTACACCTTC CASSDWQINYGYTF
TRBJ2-1 TRBV28 TRBD2 once TGTGCCAGCAGTTTGGCTAGGCATCCTCGACTAGCATCTGAGCAGTTCTTC CASSLARHPRLASEQFF
TRBJ2-3 TRBV30 TRBD2 - TGTGCCTGGAGTCCCCCGGGACTAGCGGGACATTTCGGAGGCACAGATACGCAGTATTTT CAWSPPGLAGHFGGTDTQYF
TRBJ1-5 TRBV2 TRBD1 - TGTGCCAGCAGGGACAGGCCCCCCGAATTTAATCAGCCCCAGCATTTT CASRDRPPEFNQPQHF
TRBJ2-1 TRBV4-3 TRBD2 - TGCGCCAGCAGCCAAGATTTCGGGGGGGCCCCCTACAATGAGCAGTTCTTC CASSQDFGGAPYNEQFF
TRBJ2-1 TRBV7-3 TRBD1 - TGTGCCAGCAGCTTAACGATGGACAGGGGGACTTACAATGAGCAGTTCTTC CASSLTMDRGTYNEQFF
TRBJ2-5 TRBV18 - once TGTGCCAGCTCACCTCCTCGGCTGAGGGCACCTCTCCGGGAGACCCAGTACTTC CASSPPRLRAPLRETQYF
TRBJ1-2 TRBV11-2 - - TGTGCCAGCAGCCCCGAGGCGGGCGAGGACTATGGCTACACCTTC CASSPEAGEDYGYTF
TRBJ1-5 TRBV5-1 - - TGCGCCAGCAGCTTGGGACCCGGGAACCTCCGTCAGCCCCAGCATTTT CASSLGPGNLRQPQHF